Listed below are T cell receptor beta chains from one sample, sequenced in a study of blood T cell repertoires in COVID-19. This table comes from immunoSEQ multiplex PCR, and its TCRdb copy is limited to in-frame clones, with some not included. The sample lists roughly 52,000 clones, more than 70% occurring once. The sequenced sample consisted of peripheral blood. The receptors shown here come from a human donor in a cohort sampled during active COVID-19. CDR3s include the opening cysteine and the closing phenylalanine or tryptophan. The order of the fields is D gene, clone size, J gene, V gene, CDR3 DNA, CDR3 protein. D genes are given only for firm matches. Where a row states a size, it is once, few, many or the class of an expanded clone; other rows omit it.

TRBD1 few TRBJ1-5 TRBV19 TGTGCCAGTAGTATCAACCGACAGGGGCATCAGCCCCAGCATTTT CASSINRQGHQPQHF
- - TRBJ1-1 TRBV5-6 TGTGCCAGCAGCTGGCGGGGGGGGCTGAGCGCTGAAGCTTTCTTT CASSWRGGLSAEAFF
- - TRBJ2-2 TRBV23-1 TGCGCCAGCAGTCAACCCGAAGAGGGATTACCGCTCACCGGGGAGCTGTTTTTT CASSQPEEGLPLTGELFF
- - TRBJ1-1 TRBV5-1 TGCGCCAGCAGCTTGATTCAGGGTATGAACACTGAAGCTTTCTTT CASSLIQGMNTEAFF
- - TRBJ2-3 TRBV6-1 TGTGCCAGCAGTGCCCGGGACTCCGCAAAGGGCACAGATACGCAGTATTTT CASSARDSAKGTDTQYF
TRBD1 - TRBJ1-1 TRBV29-1 TGCAGCGTTGTGGGTCAGGGGGCCACTGAAGCTTTCTTT CSVVGQGATEAFF
- - TRBJ1-1 TRBV7-9 TGTGCCAGCAGATTCATCACTGAAGCTTTCTTT CASRFITEAFF
- few TRBJ2-5 TRBV25-1 TGTGCCAGCAGTGATCCCTACAAGAGCGGCCCCCAAGAGACCCAGTACTTC CASSDPYKSGPQETQYF
TRBD2 - TRBJ2-7 TRBV14 TGTGCCAGCAGCCAAGATCTCGGGCGGGGGTCGGGGGAGCAGTACTTC CASSQDLGRGSGEQYF
- - TRBJ2-5 TRBV12-5 TGTGCTAGTGGCCCGAAAGGAGGAGAGACCCAGTACTTC CASGPKGGETQYF
- few TRBJ1-4 TRBV4-1 TGCGCCAGCAGCCAAGATGGAACAGGGAATGAAAAACTGTTTTTT CASSQDGTGNEKLFF
TRBD1 few TRBJ2-7 TRBV10-1 TGCGCCAGCAGCTATTCCCGGGACAGGGGGCTCTACGAGCAGTACTTC CASSYSRDRGLYEQYF
- - TRBJ2-2 TRBV2 TGTGCCAGCAGCACCCCGGGGGGCCCGAACACCGGGGAGCTGTTTTTT CASSTPGGPNTGELFF
TRBD2 - TRBJ2-1 TRBV25-1 TGTGCCAGCAGTGAGACGACTAGCGGGCCTCACAATGAGCAGTTCTTC CASSETTSGPHNEQFF
- - TRBJ2-2 TRBV12-3/TRBV12-4 TGTGCCCTCTGGGAGCGCAGTGGTGGGGAGCTGTTTTTT CALWERSGGELFF
- - TRBJ1-3 TRBV7-2 TGTGCCAGCAGCTTAGGGACGGGAGGAGGATCTGGAAACACCATATATTTT CASSLGTGGGSGNTIYF
- - TRBJ2-3 TRBV10-1 TGCGCCAGCAGTGATCCCATTCAGGGGACGCAGTATTTT CASSDPIQGTQYF
TRBD2 - TRBJ2-3 TRBV5-1 TGCGCCAGCAGCCTGACGGGAGGCAGCGGTACAGATACGCAGTATTTT CASSLTGGSGTDTQYF
- once TRBJ2-3 TRBV5-1 TGCGCCAGCAGCCCTAACACAGATACGCAGTATTTT CASSPNTDTQYF
- once TRBJ1-1 TRBV12-5 TGTGCTAGTGGAGAGGGGGGGGCGGGCACTGAAGCTTTCTTT CASGEGGAGTEAFF
- - TRBJ2-5 TRBV14 TGTGCCAGCAGCCAAGATGTTGGAGAGAGGCAAGAGACCCAGTACTTC CASSQDVGERQETQYF
TRBD2 - TRBJ2-1 TRBV2 TGTGCCAGCAACTCTGCGGGGGGGATCGATGAGCAGTTCTTC CASNSAGGIDEQFF
- - TRBJ2-1 TRBV5-1 TGCGCCAGCAGCGGGGACTGGAGCTCCTACAATGAGCAGTTCTTC CASSGDWSSYNEQFF
- once TRBJ2-1 TRBV9 TGTGCCAGCAGCGGTACAGAATACTACAATGAGCAGTTCTTC CASSGTEYYNEQFF
- - TRBJ1-5 TRBV30 TGTGCCTGGAGTCCCATGGGGGGTTACCAGCCCCAGCATTTT CAWSPMGGYQPQHF
- - TRBJ1-6 TRBV2 TGTGCCAGCAGTGATCAGGGCGGCTCACCCCTCCACTTT CASSDQGGSPLHF
TRBD2 - TRBJ2-7 TRBV7-9 TGTGCCAGCAGCCCCCGGGCGGGAGGGGTCGACGAGCAGTACTTC CASSPRAGGVDEQYF
- - TRBJ1-3 TRBV19 TGTGCCAGTAGTAACCGGGACAAAGGAAACACCATATATTTT CASSNRDKGNTIYF
- - TRBJ2-1 TRBV6-5 TGTGCCAGCAGTCCCGAAGTCCGGAGAAATGAGCAGTTCTTC CASSPEVRRNEQFF